The rows below give T cell receptor beta chains drawn from one sample of a study of blood T cell repertoires in COVID-19. Assay: immunoSEQ multiplex PCR; the TCRdb copy retains only in-frame clones and omits some. The table records 150,000 or so clones, 84% of them present only once. The specimen was peripheral blood. Source of these receptors: a middle-aged man who had recovered from COVID-19. Both conserved end residues are part of each CDR3. D genes are given only for firm matches. Expanded clones get a size class; other rows say once, few or many, or leave the size out.

>TRBJ2-7|TRBV4-3|-|TRBD1
TGCGCCAGCAGACCGACAGGGGTCTCCTACGAGCAGTACTTC
CASRPTGVSYEQYF
>TRBJ2-7|TRBV28|-|TRBD1
TGTGCCAGCATTCCAACCGGGACAGGGTCCTACGAGCAGTACTTC
CASIPTGTGSYEQYF
>TRBJ1-2|TRBV5-6|-|-
TGTGCCAGCCTCCAACTGGGCACAGGGCAGTTCCTTCCTAACTATGGCTACACCTTC
CASLQLGTGQFLPNYGYTF
>TRBJ1-4|TRBV28|-|TRBD1
TGTGCCAGCAGTGAATGGGGACAGGGTCGGGAAAAACTGTTTTTT
CASSEWGQGREKLFF
>TRBJ2-5|TRBV27|-|TRBD2
TGTGCCAGCAGTTTAACTAGCGGGGGGGCCGTTGGAGAGACCCAGTACTTC
CASSLTSGGAVGETQYF
>TRBJ1-1|TRBV19|-|-
TGTGCCAGTAGTATCACTGGGAACACTGAAGCTTTCTTT
CASSITGNTEAFF
>TRBJ2-1|TRBV21-1|-|-
TGTGCCAGCAGCAACCGTGGTGGGGGGGCGCTGAATGAGCAGTTCTTC
CASSNRGGGALNEQFF
>TRBJ2-5|TRBV6-6|-|-
TGTGCCAGCAGTCCTTTGGGGGGGCCCAGTGTGGTACAAGAGACCCAGTACTTC
CASSPLGGPSVVQETQYF
>TRBJ1-2|TRBV29-1|-|TRBD1
TGCAGCGTTGGTGTGACAGGGGGTAACTATGGCTACACCTTC
CSVGVTGGNYGYTF
>TRBJ2-2|TRBV5-4|once|-
TGTGCCAGCAGCTTTCCGGAGGACAACACCGGGGAGCTGTTTTTT
CASSFPEDNTGELFF
>TRBJ2-1|TRBV13|-|TRBD2
TGTGCCAGCAGGAGGACTAGCGGGGGCTTTTACAATGAGCAGTTCTTC
CASRRTSGGFYNEQFF
>TRBJ2-5|TRBV2|-|-
TGTGCCAGCCTCCAGGGGATTGGAGAGACCCAGTACTTC
CASLQGIGETQYF
>TRBJ2-7|TRBV5-6|-|-
TGTGCCAGCAGGGGCCCCGACAGGTCCTACGAGCAGTACTTC
CASRGPDRSYEQYF
>TRBJ2-2|TRBV7-9|-|-
TGTGCCAGCAGAGGAGGGCCGAACACCGGGGAGCTGTTTTTT
CASRGGPNTGELFF
>TRBJ2-7|TRBV11-2|-|TRBD1
TGTGCCAGCAGCTTAGGGGCAGGGGGTGGATACGAGCAGTACTTC
CASSLGAGGGYEQYF